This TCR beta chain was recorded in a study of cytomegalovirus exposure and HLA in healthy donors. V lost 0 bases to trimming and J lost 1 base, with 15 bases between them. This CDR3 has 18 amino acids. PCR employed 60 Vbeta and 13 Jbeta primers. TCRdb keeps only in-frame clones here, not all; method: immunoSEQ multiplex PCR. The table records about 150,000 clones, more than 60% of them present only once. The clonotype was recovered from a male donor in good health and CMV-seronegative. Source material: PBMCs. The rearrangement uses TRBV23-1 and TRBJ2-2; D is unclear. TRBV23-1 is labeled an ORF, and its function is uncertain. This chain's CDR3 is CASSQSGGQFENTGELFF. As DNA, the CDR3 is TGCGCCAGCAGTCAATCTGGCGGCCAGTTCGAGAACACCGGGGAGCTGTTTTTT.